The sequence of this TCR beta chain was determined in a study of cytomegalovirus exposure and HLA in healthy donors. Study conclusions and caveats: Later analysis associated a missense DCLRE1C variant with TCR beta V- and J-gene trimming. Under 20,000 TCR beta sequences were associated with HLA alleles at 0.05 false discovery rate in a later analysis. An analysis that came later showed most CMV-associated TCR beta chains appearing HLA-restricted.

The sample holds one count of this clone. Its target is not known. The PCR contained 60 Vbeta and 13 Jbeta primers. The table came from immunoSEQ multiplex PCR; TCRdb's copy has only in-frame clones and leaves some out. The sample comprises 150,000 to 200,000 clones, 80% to 85% of which are singletons, and less than 2% rests with the top ten. Source material: PBMCs. This receptor was identified in a man younger than 30 in good health and CMV-seronegative.

CDR3 sequence: CASQQGGSYEQYF. CDR3 nucleotide sequence: TGTGCCAGCCAGCAGGGTGGCTCCTACGAGCAGTACTTC. The chain employs TRBV5-8 and TRBJ2-7; the D gene is possibly TRBD1 (5 bases). Trimming took 7 bases from V and 0 from J, leaving 11 bases between them. This CDR3 is built from 13 residues. Per the germline V gene, CDR1 is SGHTS and CDR2 is YDEGEE.